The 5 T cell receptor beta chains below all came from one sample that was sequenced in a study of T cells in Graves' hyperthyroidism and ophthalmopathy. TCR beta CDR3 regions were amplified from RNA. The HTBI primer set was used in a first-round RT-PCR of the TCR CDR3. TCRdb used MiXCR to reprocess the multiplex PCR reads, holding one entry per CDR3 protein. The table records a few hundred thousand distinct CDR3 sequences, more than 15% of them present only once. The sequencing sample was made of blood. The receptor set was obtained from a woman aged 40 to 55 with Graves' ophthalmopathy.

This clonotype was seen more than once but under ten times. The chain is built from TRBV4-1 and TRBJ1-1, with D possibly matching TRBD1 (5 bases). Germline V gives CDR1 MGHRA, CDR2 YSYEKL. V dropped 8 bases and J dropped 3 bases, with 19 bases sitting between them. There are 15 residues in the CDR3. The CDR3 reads CASAAREGEHTEAFF. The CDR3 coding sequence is TGCGCCAGCGCCGCGCGGGAAGGGGAGCACACTGAAGCTTTCTTT.

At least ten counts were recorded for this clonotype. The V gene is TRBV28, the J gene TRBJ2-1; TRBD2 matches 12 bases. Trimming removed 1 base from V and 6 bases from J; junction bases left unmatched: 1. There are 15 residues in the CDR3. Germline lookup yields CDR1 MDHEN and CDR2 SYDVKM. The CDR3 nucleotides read TGTGCCAGCAGTTTATCGGGACTAGCGGGCAATGAGCAGTTCTTC. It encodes CASSLSGLAGNEQFF.

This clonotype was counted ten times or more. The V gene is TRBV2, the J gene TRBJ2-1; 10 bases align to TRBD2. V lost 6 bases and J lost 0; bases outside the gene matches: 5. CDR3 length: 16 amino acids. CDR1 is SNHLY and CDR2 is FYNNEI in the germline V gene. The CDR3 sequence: CASRLLAGSSYNEQFF. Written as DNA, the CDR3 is TGTGCCAGCAGGCTACTAGCGGGGTCCTCCTACAATGAGCAGTTCTTC.

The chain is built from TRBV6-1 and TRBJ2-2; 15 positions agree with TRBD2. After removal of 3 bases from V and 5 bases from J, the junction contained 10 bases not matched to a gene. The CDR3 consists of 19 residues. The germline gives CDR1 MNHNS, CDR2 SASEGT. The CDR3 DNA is TGTGCCAGCAGTGATAATGCAGGACTAGCGGGAGGGCCTACCGGGGAGCTGTTTTTT. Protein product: CASSDNAGLAGGPTGELFF.

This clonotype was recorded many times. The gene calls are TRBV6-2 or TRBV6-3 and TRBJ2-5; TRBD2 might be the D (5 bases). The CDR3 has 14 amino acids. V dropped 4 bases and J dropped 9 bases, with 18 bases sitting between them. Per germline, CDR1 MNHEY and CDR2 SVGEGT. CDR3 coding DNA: TGTGCCAGCAGTTCCCCTGGACTTGGCTGGGCCCAGTACTTC. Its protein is CASSSPGLGWAQYF.